Presented here are 10 T cell receptor beta chains from one specimen sequenced in a study of T cells in localized non-small cell lung cancer. Libraries were prepared by immunoSEQ multiplex PCR; TCRdb keeps only in-frame clonotypes and omits some of them. In the table there are around 25,000 clones, more than 90% of which are singletons. This specimen consisted of peripheral blood, obtained before any cancer treatment. These receptors all come from a man aged 40 to 75 with stage III squamous cell lung carcinoma.

The chain carries TRBV30 and TRBJ1-2; maybe TRBD1 (6 bases). This CDR3 has 15 amino acids. V lost 6 bases, J lost 4 bases, and 21 bases lay in between. CDR1 and CDR2 from the germline V gene are GTSNPN and SVGIG (reference sequence). In DNA form, the CDR3 reads TGTGCCTGCCCTCTGGGGGGCTCCTTTACCTATGGCTACACCTTC. Translation: CACPLGGSFTYGYTF.

This chain joins TRBV5-1 and TRBJ2-6, with no clear D. Germline V CDR1 and CDR2: SGHRS, YFSETQ. V lost 0 bases and J lost 0, with 7 bases in between. There are 16 residues in the CDR3. CDR3 in DNA: TGCGCCAGCAGCTTGGCGGCAGACTCTGGGGCCAACGTCCTGACTTTC. This encodes CASSLAADSGANVLTF. The variable domain in full, with the rest retrieved from reference TRBV5-1 and TRBJ2-6, is KAGVTQTPRYLIKTRGQQVTLSCSPISGHRSVSWYQQTPGQGLQFLFEYFSETQRNKGNFPGRFSGRQFSNSRSEMNVSTLELGDSALYLCASSLAADSGANVLTFGAGSRLTVL.

The rearrangement joins TRBV27 to TRBJ2-7, with 10 nucleotides matching TRBD2. CDR1 is MNHEY and CDR2 is SMNVEV in the germline V gene (reference sequence). Germline trimming cut 2 bases from V and 6 bases from J; bases unmatched to any gene: 7. CDR3 length: 15 residues. For the CDR3, the DNA is TGTGCCAGCAGTTTACGCCTAGCGGGAGTAGGCGAGCAGTACTTC. Translated, it gives CASSLRLAGVGEQYF.

This clone appeared a single time. The genes are TRBV30 and TRBJ1-4; D is uncertain. The germline gives CDR1 GTSNPN, CDR2 SVGIG (reference sequence). V dropped 7 bases and J dropped 0 bases, with 12 bases sitting between them. This CDR3 is 14 amino acids long. CDR3 nucleotides: TGTGCCTTATCGGACGTGACAACTAATGAAAAACTGTTTTTT. This translates into CALSDVTTNEKLFF. The complete variable domain, with remaining parts taken from reference TRBV30 and TRBJ1-4, reads SQTIHQWPATLVQPVGSPLSLECTVEGTSNPNLYWYRQAAGRGLQLLFYSVGIGQISSEVPQNLSASRPQDRQFILSSKKLLLSDSGFYLCALSDVTTNEKLFFGSGTQLSVL.

The chain carries TRBV27 and TRBJ2-7; TRBD2 is a possible D gene (6 bases). Germline loops: CDR1 MNHEY, CDR2 SMNVEV (reference sequence). V lost 8 bases and J 6 bases, leaving 11 bases between the germline ends. The CDR3 has 11 residues. The CDR3 sequence: CASSRGTEQYF. The CDR3 DNA is TGTGCCAGCTCCCGGGGGACCGAGCAGTACTTC.

The CDR3 region is CAWSRGTVTGNTIYF. The CDR3 DNA reads TGTGCCTGGAGTAGGGGGACGGTCACTGGAAACACCATATATTTT. This chain links TRBV30 with TRBJ1-3; perhaps TRBD1 as D (6 bases). The CDR3 runs 15 residues. Germline V gene data show CDR1 as GTSNPN and CDR2 as SVGIG (reference sequence). The ends were cut back, 2 bases at V and 2 bases at J, with 13 bases in the middle. Using reference TRBV30 and TRBJ1-3 for the parts outside the CDR3, the full variable domain is SQTIHQWPATLVQPVGSPLSLECTVEGTSNPNLYWYRQAAGRGLQLLFYSVGIGQISSEVPQNLSASRPQDRQFILSSKKLLLSDSGFYLCAWSRGTVTGNTIYFGEGSWLTVV.

The rearrangement joins TRBV7-3 to TRBJ2-2, with D possibly being TRBD1 or TRBD2 (5 bases each). CDR1 is SGHTA and CDR2 is FQGTGA in the germline V gene. This CDR3 is built from 15 residues. Trimming removed 2 bases at V and 2 bases at J, with 9 bases between. The CDR3 region has the DNA TGTGCCAGCAGCTTAGGGACCGCAAACACCGGGGAGCTGTTTTTT. Amino acid sequence: CASSLGTANTGELFF.

The chain couples TRBV28 to TRBJ2-7; D remains unclear. V gave up 7 bases and J gave up 2 bases, with 18 bases separating them. CDR1 is MDHEN and CDR2 is SYDVKM in the germline V gene. This CDR3 comprises 15 residues. CDR3 sequence: CASTSNRWMTYEQYF. DNA of the CDR3: TGTGCCAGCACCAGTAACAGATGGATGACCTACGAGCAGTACTTC.

This rearrangement joins TRBV11-1 to TRBJ1-6; D gene ambiguous. V was shortened by 2 bases and J by 8 bases, with 10 bases between the two germline ends. The CDR3 runs 14 residues. Per germline, CDR1 SGHAT and CDR2 FQDESV (reference sequence). CDR3 sequence (DNA): TGTGCCAGCAGCTTACTGTCCAGCTATTCACCCCTCCACTTT. It encodes CASSLLSSYSPLHF.

V is TRBV5-4 and J is TRBJ2-7; 9 bases align to TRBD1. CDR3 length: 16 residues. Germline loops: CDR1 SGHNT, CDR2 YYREEE (reference sequence). The V and J ends lost 4 bases and 6 bases, in that order; junction bases with no gene match: 14. The CDR3 sequence: CASSQDRGLILGEQYF. The CDR3 DNA sequence: TGTGCCAGCAGCCAGGACAGGGGACTAATTTTAGGCGAGCAGTACTTC.